This TCR beta chain was sequenced in a study of T cells in tumors after PD-1 blockade. Turning to the study itself: During anti-PD-1 treatment, some patients continued daily vismodegib 150 mg.

V shed 0 bases and J shed 4 bases, with 10 bases lying between them. The germline V gene has CDR1 SGHNT and CDR2 YYREEE (reference sequence). The CDR3 loop spans 14 amino acids. Clones were sequenced by immunoSEQ multiplex PCR, and TCRdb holds only the in-frame ones, with some missing. This table holds around 2,500 clones, approximately 70% found once. Study-level results: Clonal replacement, not reinvigoration, is suggested for expanded exhausted CD8+ clones after therapy.

Site-matched primary tumor biopsies were taken before and after PD-1 blockade. The sample holds a few counts of this clone. Antigen: not known. The clonotype originates from a human donor with basal cell carcinoma. The chain links TRBV5-4 to TRBJ1-2, with D possibly being TRBD1 (5 bases). The sample was tumor tissue, taken after anti-PD-1 treatment. The CDR3 coding sequence is TGTGCCAGCAGCTTGGGCAGGGAGGGCTATGGCTACACCTTC. Its protein product is CASSLGREGYGYTF.